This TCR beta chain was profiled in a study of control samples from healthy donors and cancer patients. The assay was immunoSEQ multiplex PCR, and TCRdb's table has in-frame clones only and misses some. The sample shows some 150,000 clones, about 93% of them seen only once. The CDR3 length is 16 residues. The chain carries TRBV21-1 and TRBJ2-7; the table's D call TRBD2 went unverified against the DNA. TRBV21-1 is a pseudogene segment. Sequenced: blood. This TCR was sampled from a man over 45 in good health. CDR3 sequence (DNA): TGTGCCAGCAGCAAAGGAGGACTAGCGGGTAGTTACGAGCAGTACTTC. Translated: CASSKGGLAGSYEQYF.